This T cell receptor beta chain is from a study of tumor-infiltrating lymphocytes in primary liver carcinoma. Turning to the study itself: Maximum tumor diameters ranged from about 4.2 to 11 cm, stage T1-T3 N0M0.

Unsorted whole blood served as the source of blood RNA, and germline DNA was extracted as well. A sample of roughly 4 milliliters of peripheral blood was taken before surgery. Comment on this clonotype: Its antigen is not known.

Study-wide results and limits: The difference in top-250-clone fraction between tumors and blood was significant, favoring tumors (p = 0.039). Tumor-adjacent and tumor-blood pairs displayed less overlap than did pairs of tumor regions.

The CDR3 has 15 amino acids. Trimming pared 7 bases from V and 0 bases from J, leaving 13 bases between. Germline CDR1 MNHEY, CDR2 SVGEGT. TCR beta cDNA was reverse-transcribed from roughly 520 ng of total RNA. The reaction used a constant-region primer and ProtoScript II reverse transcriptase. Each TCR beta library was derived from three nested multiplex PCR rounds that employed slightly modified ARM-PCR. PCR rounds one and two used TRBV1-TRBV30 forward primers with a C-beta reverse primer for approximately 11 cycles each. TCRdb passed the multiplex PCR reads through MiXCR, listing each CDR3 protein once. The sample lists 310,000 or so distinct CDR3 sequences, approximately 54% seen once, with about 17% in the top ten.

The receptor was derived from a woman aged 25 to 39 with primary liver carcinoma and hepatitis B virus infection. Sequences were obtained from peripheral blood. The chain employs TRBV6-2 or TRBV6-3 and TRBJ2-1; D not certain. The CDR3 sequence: CASTASASSYNEQFF. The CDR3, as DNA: TGTGCCAGCACCGCGAGCGCCAGCTCCTACAATGAGCAGTTCTTC.